The next 15 T cell receptor beta chains were all read from a single sample in a study of CD8+CD57+ T cells in acquired aplastic anemia (dated by TCRdb to the late 2010s). The data were produced on an Illumina HiSeq 2000. Profiling of TCR beta VDJ combinations and CDR3 sequences used genomic DNA as the template. TCRdb reran the public reads through fastp at Q25 and MiXCR, keeping productive beta chains. Every CDR3 protein is listed once, alongside the most common genes and DNA of its rows. The sample table holds 50,000 to 65,000 distinct CDR3 sequences, of which approximately 50% were seen once. The biggest ten clones account for around 15% of the sample. Flow cytometry had shown CD8+CD57+ cell expansion in the patients selected for sequencing. The sequenced sample was sorted CD4+, CD8+, or CD8+CD57+ T cells (not recorded which) from PBMCs. These receptor sequences come from a human donor with aplastic anemia.

The CDR3 DNA reads TGTGCCAGCAGCTTATGTGCTAACTATGGCTACACCTTC. It yields the protein CASSLCANYGYTF. The chain combines TRBV11-1 with TRBJ1-2, with D unresolved. The CDR3 covers 13 residues. Trimming shortened V by 2 bases and J by 0 bases, and 4 bases separated the two germline ends. Germline CDR1 SGHAT, CDR2 FQDESV (reference sequence).

This sequence joins TRBV29-1 and TRBJ1-3; D gene unclear. The CDR3 contains 12 residues. Trimming left V 5 bases short and J 0 bases short, with 5 bases between. The V gene's germline CDR1 is SQVTM and CDR2 ANQGSEA. CDR3 loop: CSVLTSGNTIYF. DNA of the CDR3: TGCAGCGTTCTTACCTCTGGAAACACCATATATTTT.

This clonotype was counted at least ten times. The J gene is TRBJ1-2, the V gene TRBV2, with a possible D match to TRBD1 (6 bases). The CDR3 is 13 amino acids. Germline V lookup: CDR1 SNHLY, CDR2 FYNNEI. The V and J ends lost 1 base and 6 bases respectively, with 9 bases between them. CDR3 sequence reads: CASSEGTVNGYTF. DNA for the CDR3: TGTGCCAGCAGTGAAGGGACAGTAAATGGCTACACCTTC.

The V gene is TRBV7-3, the J gene TRBJ2-5, with TRBD1 matching over 7 bases. Unmatched junction bases numbered 3, after V lost 6 bases and J lost 5 bases. The CDR3 length is 12 residues. Germline CDR1 and CDR2: SGHTA and FQGTGA. DNA of the CDR3: TGTGCCAGCAGTCCGACAGGGGAGACCCAGTACTTC. Translated: CASSPTGETQYF.

V is TRBV10-1 and J is TRBJ1-5, with TRBD1 matching over 8 bases. Germline V gives CDR1 WNHNN, CDR2 SYGVQD (reference sequence). Germline trimming cut 6 bases from V and 3 bases from J; bases unmatched to any gene: 4. This CDR3 has 14 residues. The CDR3 region is CASSEGQDNQPQHF. CDR3 nucleotide sequence: TGCGCCAGCAGCGAGGGACAGGACAATCAGCCCCAGCATTTT.

This clonotype has a count of ten or more. The CDR3 region is CASSRAGGDAIQYF. CDR3 bases: TGTGCCAGCAGCCGGGCCGGGGGAGACGCCATTCAGTACTTC. The chain links TRBV11-2 to TRBJ2-4; possible D gene TRBD2, 6 bases. The CDR3 has 14 amino acids. Deletions cut 5 bases from V and 9 bases from J, with 17 bases between. Germline V gene lookup returns CDR1 SGHAT and CDR2 FQNNGV.

Within the sample, this clonotype is medium-sized (0.01 to 0.1%). The rearrangement joins TRBV15 to TRBJ1-6; no firm D call. CDR1 and CDR2 (germline): LNHNV, YYDKDF (reference sequence). V was cut by 6 bases and J by 7 bases, with 16 bases left in between. The CDR3 has 15 residues. The CDR3 DNA is TGTGCCACCAGGATCCGGTCTAGTCCGAATTCACCCCTCCACTTT. This translates into CATRIRSSPNSPLHF.

The chain has TRBV11-1 and TRBJ2-2; maybe TRBD2 (5 bases). V gave up 3 bases and J gave up 9 bases, with 17 bases separating them. The CDR3 loop spans 15 amino acids. Germline values: CDR1 SGHAT, CDR2 FQDESV (reference sequence). This chain's CDR3 is CASSLGPGEGRELFF. CDR3 nucleotide sequence: TGTGCCAGCAGCTTGGGTCCCGGGGAAGGACGGGAGCTGTTTTTT.

This clonotype was observed many times. The CDR3 sequence is CASSIPGNGDTEAFF. The CDR3 DNA reads TGTGCCAGTAGTATCCCAGGGAATGGCGACACTGAAGCTTTCTTT. This chain links TRBV19 with TRBJ1-1; maybe TRBD1 (5 bases). V gave up 3 bases and J gave up 3 bases, with 14 bases separating them. The CDR3 contains 15 residues. The germline V gene has CDR1 LNHDA and CDR2 SQIVND (reference sequence).

Concerning this clonotype: Compared with germline, one end of the junction differs, possibly owing to a read error. This chain uses TRBV15 with TRBJ2-3; TRBD1 matches at 10 bases. This CDR3 is built from 13 residues. Germline V gives CDR1 LNHNV, CDR2 YYDKDF (reference sequence). CDR3 region: CATADRGPDSQYF. The CDR3 bases are TGTGCCACCGCTGACAGGGGGCCAGATTCGCAGTATTTC. Full variable domain (outside the CDR3, taken from reference TRBV15 and TRBJ2-3): DAMVIQNPRYQVTQFGKPVTLSCSQTLNHNVMYWYQQKSSQAPKLLFHYYDKDFNNEADTPDNFQSRRPNTSFCFLDIRSPGLGDTAMYLCATADRGPDSQYFGPGTRLTVL.

The chain employs TRBV11-1 and TRBJ2-1; D might be TRBD1 (7 bases). V lost 2 bases to trimming and J lost 5 bases, with 13 bases between them. This CDR3 contains 15 residues. CDR1 is SGHAT, CDR2 FQDESV, per germline (reference sequence). DNA for the CDR3: TGTGCCAGCAGCTTACGCGGAGGGACAGACAATGAGCAGTTCTTC. Translating it yields CASSLRGGTDNEQFF.

This clonotype was recorded at least ten times. The genes are TRBV9 and TRBJ1-3, with D perhaps matching TRBD1 (5 bases). CDR1 SGDLS and CDR2 YYNGEE come from the germline V gene. Trimming stripped 4 bases from V and 3 bases from J, with 8 bases between. This CDR3 spans 13 amino acids. The CDR3 nucleotides are TGTGCCAGCAGCCCCAGGGTTGGAAACACCATATATTTT. It translates to CASSPRVGNTIYF. Drawing the rest from reference TRBV9 and TRBJ1-3, the complete variable domain is DSGVTQTPKHLITATGQRVTLRCSPRSGDLSVYWYQQSLDQGLQFLIQYYNGEERAKGNILERFSAQQFPDLHSELNLSSLELGDSALYFCASSPRVGNTIYFGEGSWLTVV.

This clonotype was counted at least ten times. The CDR3 DNA follows: TGTGCCAGCAGCTTAGATCTGGCTCTCTCTGGAAACACCATATATTTT. This gives the protein CASSLDLALSGNTIYF. This rearrangement joins TRBV11-2 to TRBJ1-3; D remains ambiguous. Looked up from germline, CDR1 is SGHAT and CDR2 is FQNNGV. Trimming stripped 0 bases from V and 0 bases from J, with 9 bases between. This CDR3 region has 16 residues.

Of note for this clonotype: With a much larger clone just one base away, this may be a read error. Without the conserved terminal phenylalanine or tryptophan, this CDR3 likely stems from a read error. The CDR3 loop reads CASSYPPGGRTDTQYS. In nucleotides, the CDR3 is TGTGCCAGCAGTTACCCCCCCGGGGGGCGGACAGATACGCAGTATTCT. This chain connects TRBV6-5 to TRBJ2-3, with D possibly TRBD2 on 7 matching bases. V was clipped by 2 bases and J by 3 bases, with 15 bases between them. CDR1 is MNHEY, CDR2 SVGAGI, per germline. The CDR3 sequence is 16 residues long.

The chain has TRBV6-4 and TRBJ2-7; D not resolved. There are 12 residues in the CDR3. CDR1 is MRHNA, CDR2 SNTAGT, per germline. In DNA, the CDR3 is TGTGCCAGCAGGGACGTCTCCTGCGAGCAGTACGTC. This codes for CASRDVSCEQYV.